These 2 T cell receptor beta chains were all obtained from the same sample, sequenced in a study of identical twins. TCRdb re-derived calls from the 5' RACE reads in MiXCR, one entry per CDR3 protein. The sample has roughly 470,000 distinct CDR3 sequences, 13% to 15% seen once. The same specimen was also included in a second study, on yellow fever vaccine responses in identical twins.

Input material: CD4+ T cells sorted from blood. These receptors were taken from a young woman in good health.

The sample holds a few counts of this clonotype. Here the CDR3 reads CASRRWGEPNEQYF. CDR3 coding DNA: TGTGCCAGCAGGCGTTGGGGGGAACCGAACGAGCAGTACTTC. The chain has TRBV12-3 or TRBV12-4 and TRBJ2-7; tentative D call: TRBD2 (6 bases). This CDR3 is 14 amino acids long. Trimming stripped 6 bases from V and 5 bases from J, with 17 bases between.

The table lists this clonotype with a few counts. The V and J genes are TRBV9 and TRBJ2-3; D unresolved. In germline, CDR1 is SGDLS, CDR2 YYNGEE. Trimming stripped 0 bases from V and 4 bases from J, with 9 bases between. This CDR3 region has 14 residues. CDR3 amino acids: CASSVELRADTQYF. In nucleotides, the CDR3 is TGTGCCAGCAGCGTAGAACTCCGCGCAGATACGCAGTATTTT.